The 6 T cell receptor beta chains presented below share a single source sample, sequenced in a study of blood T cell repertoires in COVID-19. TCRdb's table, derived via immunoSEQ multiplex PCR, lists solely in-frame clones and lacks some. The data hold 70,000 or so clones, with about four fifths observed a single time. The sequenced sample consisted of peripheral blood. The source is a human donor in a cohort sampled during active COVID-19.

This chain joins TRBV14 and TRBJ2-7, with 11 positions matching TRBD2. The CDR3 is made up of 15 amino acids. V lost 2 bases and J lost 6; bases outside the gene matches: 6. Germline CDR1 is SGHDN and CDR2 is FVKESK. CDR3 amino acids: CASSQRSSGRVEQYF. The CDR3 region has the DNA TGTGCCAGCAGCCAAAGAAGTAGCGGGAGGGTCGAGCAGTACTTC.

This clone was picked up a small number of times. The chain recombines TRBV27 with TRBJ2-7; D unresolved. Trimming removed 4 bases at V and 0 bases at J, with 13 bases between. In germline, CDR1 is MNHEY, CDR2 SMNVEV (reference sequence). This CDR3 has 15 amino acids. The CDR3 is CASSSRVDGSYEQYF. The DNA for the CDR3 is TGTGCCAGCAGTTCCCGGGTAGATGGCTCCTACGAGCAGTACTTC.

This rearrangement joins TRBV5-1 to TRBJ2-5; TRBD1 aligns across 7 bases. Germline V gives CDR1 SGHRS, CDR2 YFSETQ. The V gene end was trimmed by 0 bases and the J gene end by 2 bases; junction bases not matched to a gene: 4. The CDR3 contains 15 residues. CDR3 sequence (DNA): TGCGCCAGCAGCTTGGTTGGGGGACAGCAAGAGACCCAGTACTTC. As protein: CASSLVGGQQETQYF.

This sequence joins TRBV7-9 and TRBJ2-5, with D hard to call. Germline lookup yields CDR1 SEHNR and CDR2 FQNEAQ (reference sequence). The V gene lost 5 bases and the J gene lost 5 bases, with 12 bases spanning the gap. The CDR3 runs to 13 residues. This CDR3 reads CASSATVPETQYF. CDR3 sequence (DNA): TGTGCCAGCAGCGCCACGGTGCCGGAGACCCAGTACTTC.

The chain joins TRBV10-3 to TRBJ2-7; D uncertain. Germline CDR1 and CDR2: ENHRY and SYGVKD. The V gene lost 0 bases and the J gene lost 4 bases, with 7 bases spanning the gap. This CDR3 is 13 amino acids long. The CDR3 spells CAISESTAYEQYF. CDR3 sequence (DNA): TGTGCCATCAGTGAGTCGACTGCATACGAGCAGTACTTC.

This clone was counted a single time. Here the CDR3 reads CASSLYNRAEPQHF. CDR3 in DNA: TGTGCCAGCAGTTTATACAACAGGGCGGAACCCCAGCATTTT. The chain uses TRBV28 and TRBJ1-5; D possibly corresponds to TRBD1 (6 bases). Germline CDR1 and CDR2: MDHEN and SYDVKM. This CDR3 has 14 amino acids. The V end was cut by 1 base, the J end by 10 bases, with 14 bases between.